Listed below are T cell receptor beta chains from one sample, sequenced in a study of blood T cells in healthy people across ages. From the 5' RACE reads, TCRdb called clonotypes with MiXCR, one entry per CDR3 protein. The sample holds about 1.8 million distinct CDR3 sequences, roughly 50% seen once. The material sequenced was blood. These receptor sequences come from a middle-aged woman in good health. The CDR3 runs from the conserved cysteine through the conserved F or W. A D gene is named only where the DNA matches it firmly. The size of a clone is reported for some rows only, either as once, few or many, or as a class for expanded clones.

V: TRBV20-1; size: few; J: TRBJ1-2; D: TRBD1; CDR3: CSATLDRADGYTF; DNA: TGCAGTGCTACCCTGGACAGGGCGGATGGCTACACCTTC
V: TRBV6-6; size: -; J: TRBJ2-1; D: -; CDR3: CASSYPTAYNEQFF; DNA: TGTGCCAGCAGTTACCCGACAGCCTACAATGAGCAGTTCTTC
V: TRBV4-2; size: -; J: TRBJ2-3; D: TRBD2; CDR3: CASSQDPSAGGVADTQYF; DNA: TGTGCCAGCAGCCAAGATCCGTCAGCGGGGGGCGTTGCAGATACGCAGTATTTT
V: TRBV4-3; size: -; J: TRBJ1-6; D: -; CDR3: CASSQGQGGSYNSPLHF; DNA: TGCGCCAGCAGCCAAGGGCAGGGTGGGTCCTATAATTCACCCCTCCACTTT
V: TRBV6-6; size: few; J: TRBJ2-1; D: -; CDR3: CASSLGEADNEQFF; DNA: TGTGCCAGCAGTTTGGGGGAGGCGGACAATGAGCAGTTCTTC
V: TRBV5-1; size: -; J: TRBJ2-7; D: -; CDR3: CASSLEHRYEQYF; DNA: TGCGCCAGCAGCTTGGAACACCGATACGAGCAGTACTTC
V: TRBV3-1; size: few; J: TRBJ2-1; D: -; CDR3: CASSQDWGAAVSNEQFF; DNA: TGTGCCAGCAGCCAAGATTGGGGGGCTGCAGTCTCGAATGAGCAGTTCTTC
V: TRBV28; size: -; J: TRBJ2-5; D: -; CDR3: CASILRFVTQYF; DNA: TGTGCCAGCATTTTGCGGTTTGTGACCCAGTACTTC
V: TRBV5-1; size: -; J: TRBJ2-3; D: TRBD1; CDR3: CASSWGDRSTDTQYF; DNA: TGCGCCAGCAGCTGGGGGGACAGGAGCACAGATACGCAGTATTTT
V: TRBV7-2; size: -; J: TRBJ2-1; D: -; CDR3: CASSLGRQGPLEQFF; DNA: TGTGCCAGCAGCTTAGGTCGGCAGGGCCCTTTGGAGCAGTTCTTC
V: TRBV6-2/TRBV6-3; size: -; J: TRBJ2-5; D: -; CDR3: CASSYFRMAQRPKETQYF; DNA: TGTGCCAGCAGTTACTTCCGCATGGCGCAGAGGCCGAAAGAGACCCAGTACTTC
V: TRBV24-1; size: -; J: TRBJ2-3; D: TRBD2; CDR3: CATSDRTSGGQNTDTQYF; DNA: TGTGCCACCAGTGATCGGACTAGCGGGGGGCAAAACACAGATACGCAGTATTTT
V: TRBV12-3/TRBV12-4; size: -; J: TRBJ1-5; D: TRBD1; CDR3: CASSTTGARQPQHF; DNA: TGTGCCAGCAGCACGACAGGGGCACGTCAGCCCCAGCATTTT
V: TRBV7-2; size: few; J: TRBJ1-5; D: -; CDR3: CASSLLFEGGQRNQPQHF; DNA: TGTGCCAGCAGCTTATTGTTCGAGGGAGGACAGAGGAATCAGCCCCAGCATTTT
V: TRBV28; size: -; J: TRBJ2-7; D: -; CDR3: CAGGPRVAEQYF; DNA: TGTGCCGGCGGGCCGAGGGTGGCCGAGCAGTACTTC
V: TRBV20-1; size: -; J: TRBJ2-3; D: TRBD2; CDR3: CSASTSGGRSSTDTQYF; DNA: TGCAGTGCTAGTACTAGCGGGGGGCGATCTAGCACAGATACGCAGTATTTT
V: TRBV20-1; size: -; J: TRBJ1-2; D: TRBD1; CDR3: CSARHRGMPYFGYTF; DNA: TGCAGTGCTAGACACAGGGGGATGCCCTATTTTGGCTACACCTTC
V: TRBV12-3/TRBV12-4; size: -; J: TRBJ1-5; D: -; CDR3: CASSPRGSPDQPQHF; DNA: TGTGCCAGCAGTCCCCGAGGCAGTCCGGATCAGCCCCAGCATTTT
V: TRBV5-6; size: -; J: TRBJ2-2; D: -; CDR3: CASSLYAGQPGELFF; DNA: TGTGCCAGCAGCTTGTATGCCGGACAGCCCGGGGAGCTGTTTTTT
V: TRBV12-3/TRBV12-4; size: few; J: TRBJ2-5; D: TRBD2; CDR3: CASRPAGAYQETQYF; DNA: TGTGCCAGCAGGCCAGCGGGGGCATACCAAGAGACCCAGTACTTC
V: TRBV3-1; size: -; J: TRBJ1-6; D: -; CDR3: CASSPTRPGSPLHF; DNA: TGTGCCAGCAGCCCAACTAGGCCGGGCTCACCCCTCCACTTT
V: TRBV5-6; size: -; J: TRBJ2-1; D: -; CDR3: CASSPRDHFVNEQFF; DNA: TGTGCCAGCAGCCCCCGGGACCACTTCGTGAATGAGCAGTTCTTC
V: TRBV29-1; size: -; J: TRBJ1-4; D: TRBD1; CDR3: CSVEEQGAFSTNEKLFF; DNA: TGCAGCGTGGAGGAACAGGGGGCGTTCAGTACTAATGAAAAACTGTTTTTT